Given below is one T cell receptor (beta chain) in context. This entry is derived from a study of T cell changes during pregnancy in multiple sclerosis. TCRdb's copy holds only in-frame clones and misses some; the assay was immunoSEQ multiplex PCR. The sample lists some 100,000 clones; around 94% were seen once. This sample comprised peripheral blood, obtained in the second trimester of pregnancy. The clonotype originates from a female donor with multiple sclerosis, enrolled in a pregnancy study.

CDR3 protein: CASSGGASGNTIYF. CDR3 coding DNA: TGTGCCAGCAGTGGGGGAGCCAGTGGAAACACCATATATTTT. V and J are TRBV2 and TRBJ1-3, with unresolved D. The germline CDR1 and CDR2 sequences are SNHLY and FYNNEI. V lost 4 bases to trimming and J lost 3 bases, with 10 bases between them. The CDR3 extends over 14 amino acids.